The 25 T cell receptor beta chains listed next were all sequenced from one sample in a study of T cell responses to AZD1222 COVID-19 vaccine (dated by TCRdb to the early 2020s). The method behind the library was the immunoSEQ multiplex PCR assay. Sourced from immuneACCESS, this table was stored by TCRdb with only in-frame sequences that have V and J called. A share of the clones is absent; for the studies checked, an unresolved V gene accounts for under half, and the remainder has no known explanation. The sample table lists about 100,000 clones, around nine tenths of them with a count of one. Around 1.7% of the sample is taken by the ten largest. The time point label here, explained by the study, means: baseline before first vaccination. Here the sequenced sample was peripheral blood, taken on day 0 of AZD1222 vaccination. Every receptor here comes from an adult in good health.

The chain couples TRBV30 to TRBJ1-2; possible D gene TRBD1, 5 bases. The CDR3 consists of 12 residues. Germline V gene data show CDR1 as GTSNPN and CDR2 as SVGIG (reference sequence). The CDR3 DNA reads TGTGTGGGAGAGCTTAGGGGATATGGCTACACCTTC. Amino acid sequence: CVGELRGYGYTF.

This chain joins TRBV30 and TRBJ1-2, with D maybe TRBD1 (5 bases). Between the trimmed V and J ends, which lost 3 bases and 5 bases, there was a span of 16 bases. The germline gives CDR1 GTSNPN, CDR2 SVGIG (reference sequence). The length of the CDR3 is 14 residues. The CDR3 loop is CAWRPPGLVYGYTF. Written as DNA, the CDR3 is TGTGCCTGGAGGCCTCCGGGGCTAGTGTATGGCTACACCTTC.

This rearrangement joins TRBV6-5 to TRBJ2-7, with D possibly called TRBD1 or TRBD2 (5 bases each). Germline V gene data show CDR1 as MNHEY and CDR2 as SVGAGI. V was cut by 7 bases and J by 3 bases, with 16 bases left in between. The CDR3 runs 14 residues. The CDR3, as DNA: TGTGCCAGCACCCGAAGCGGCAGGGACTACGAGCAGTACTTC. Residues: CASTRSGRDYEQYF.

This chain connects TRBV30 to TRBJ2-2; 12 bases are shared with TRBD1. Germline values: CDR1 GTSNPN, CDR2 SVGIG (reference sequence). J lost 6 bases, V lost 3 bases, and 8 bases had no gene match. This CDR3 contains 16 residues. The CDR3 coding sequence is TGTGCCTGGAGGCCGGGGGACAGGGGGCCGTCCGGGGAGCTGTTTTTT. Translating it yields CAWRPGDRGPSGELFF. The whole variable domain, filled in from reference TRBV30 and TRBJ2-2, reads SQTIHQWPATLVQPVGSPLSLECTVEGTSNPNLYWYRQAAGRGLQLLFYSVGIGQISSEVPQNLSASRPQDRQFILSSKKLLLSDSGFYLCAWRPGDRGPSGELFFGEGSRLTVL.

This chain uses TRBV19 with TRBJ1-5; D is unclear. The germline V gene has CDR1 LNHDA and CDR2 SQIVND (reference sequence). The ends were cut back, 3 bases at V and 11 bases at J, with 14 bases in the middle. The CDR3 covers 13 residues. The CDR3 sequence: CASSMGGPATQHF. CDR3 bases: TGTGCCAGTAGTATGGGCGGCCCTGCGACCCAGCATTTT. The full variable domain, its missing parts supplied by reference TRBV19 and TRBJ1-5, is DGGITQSPKYLFRKEGQNVTLSCEQNLNHDAMYWYRQDPGQGLRLIYYSQIVNDFQKGDIAEGYSVSREKKESFPLTVTSAQKNPTAFYLCASSMGGPATQHFGDGTRLSIL.

V and J are TRBV11-2 and TRBJ2-3, with D possibly TRBD2 on 6 matching bases. Germline V gene data show CDR1 as SGHAT and CDR2 as FQNNGV. Deletions cut 5 bases from V and 1 base from J, with 13 bases between. The CDR3 loop spans 15 amino acids. DNA for the CDR3: TGTGCCAGCAGCGTCGGGAGCGTGGGCACAGATACGCAGTATTTT. Translation gives CASSVGSVGTDTQYF.

The chain is built from TRBV28 and TRBJ2-1; maybe TRBD2 (6 bases). The germline V and J ends were trimmed by 3 bases and 8 bases, with 14 bases remaining between them. Germline V gene lookup returns CDR1 MDHEN and CDR2 SYDVKM. The CDR3 sequence is 14 residues long. CDR3 nucleotide sequence: TGTGCCAGCAGTTTGATTCGGGAGAGGTATGAGCAGTTCTTC. The encoded protein is CASSLIRERYEQFF.

This chain links TRBV5-1 with TRBJ1-4; D is uncertain. Per the germline V gene, CDR1 is SGHRS and CDR2 is YFSETQ. CDR3 length: 13 amino acids. V dropped 0 bases and J dropped 8 bases, with 8 bases sitting between them. CDR3 protein: CASSLGVREKLFF. Here the CDR3 DNA reads TGCGCCAGCAGCTTGGGGGTTCGCGAAAAACTGTTTTTT.

This clone was seen just once. The chain couples TRBV5-1 to TRBJ2-2; D gene uncertain. There are 11 residues in the CDR3. The germline V gene encodes CDR1 SGHRS and CDR2 YFSETQ. The V end lost 3 bases, the J end lost 5 bases, and 2 bases lay between the germline ends. CDR3 in DNA: TGCGCCAGCAGCTATACCGGGGAGCTGTTTTTT. The encoded protein is CASSYTGELFF.

J is TRBJ2-1 and V is TRBV3-1 (or the pseudogene TRBV3-2); the D gene is possibly TRBD2 (6 bases). Germline CDR1 LGHDT, CDR2 YNNKEL (reference sequence). V dropped 0 bases and J dropped 0 bases, with 9 bases sitting between them. The CDR3 is made up of 16 amino acids. The CDR3 is CASSQDPGSSYNEQFF. The CDR3 DNA reads TGTGCCAGCAGCCAAGATCCCGGGAGCTCCTACAATGAGCAGTTCTTC.

This clone has more than one count but fewer than ten. The genes are TRBV29-1 and TRBJ1-2; D unclear. The length of the CDR3 is 11 residues. V was trimmed by 4 bases and J by 6 bases, leaving 9 bases between them. Germline-derived CDR1 and CDR2 are SQVTM and ANQGSEA. The chain's CDR3 is CSVVSLDGYTF. CDR3 bases: TGCAGCGTTGTCTCCCTCGATGGCTACACCTTC. Looking up the rest from reference TRBV29-1 and TRBJ1-2 gives the full variable domain: SAVISQKPSRDICQRGTSLTIQCQVDSQVTMMFWYRQQPGQSLTLIATANQGSEATYESGFVIDKFPISRPNLTFSTLTVSNMSPEDSSIYLCSVVSLDGYTFGSGTRLTVV.

The chain couples TRBV10-3 to TRBJ2-1, with 15 bases fitting TRBD2. Germline V gene lookup returns CDR1 ENHRY and CDR2 SYGVKD. V was clipped by 4 bases and J by 3 bases; unmatched bases: 1. This CDR3 has 16 amino acids. This chain's CDR3 is CAISGTSGRGYNEQFF. CDR3 coding DNA: TGTGCCATCAGTGGGACTAGCGGGAGGGGCTACAATGAGCAGTTCTTC.

The chain carries TRBV7-8 and TRBJ2-1, with a weak D call TRBD2 (6 bases). The CDR3 is 17 amino acids. Germline CDR1 is SGHVS and CDR2 is FQNEAQ. V was trimmed by 3 bases and J by 6 bases, leaving 21 bases between them. The CDR3, as DNA: TGTGCCAGCAGCTTGGAGGGGATCACTCAAGGCCCCAATGAGCAGTTCTTC. It specifies CASSLEGITQGPNEQFF.

The chain uses TRBV27 and TRBJ2-2, with TRBD2 matching 8 bases. Germline CDR1 is MNHEY and CDR2 is SMNVEV (reference sequence). This CDR3 contains 17 residues. Germline trimming cut 0 bases from V and 2 bases from J; bases unmatched to any gene: 5. The CDR3 nucleotides are TGTGCCAGCAGTTTATCGATACTAGCGGCAAACACCGGGGAGCTGTTTTTT. Translation: CASSLSILAANTGELFF.

The chain carries TRBV7-3 and TRBJ2-1; no definite D call. V gave up 5 bases and J gave up 9 bases, with 8 bases separating them. Germline CDR1 reads SGHTA; CDR2 reads FQGTGA. The CDR3 length is 11 residues. The CDR3 region is CASSPGGEQFF. The DNA for the CDR3 is TGTGCCAGCAGCCCGGGTGGTGAGCAGTTCTTC. Full variable domain (missing parts from reference TRBV7-3 and TRBJ2-1): GAGVSQTPSNKVTEKGKYVELRCDPISGHTALYWYRQSLGQGPEFLIYFQGTGAADDSGLPNDRFFAVRPEGSVSTLKIQRTERGDSAVYLCASSPGGEQFFGPGTRLTVL.

V is TRBV6-5 and J is TRBJ1-2; TRBD1 is a possible D gene (5 bases). The CDR3 covers 14 residues. The V end was cut by 5 bases, the J end by 4 bases, with 14 bases between. Per germline, CDR1 MNHEY and CDR2 SVGAGI. The CDR3 is CASSHPGTGYGYTF. The CDR3 bases are TGTGCCAGCAGTCACCCTGGGACGGGCTATGGCTACACCTTC.

The sample holds one count of this clone. The gene calls are TRBV13 and TRBJ2-1, with TRBD2 matching over 7 bases. The CDR3 covers 18 residues. J gave up 6 bases and V 3 bases, and 17 bases lay outside the gene matches. Germline-derived CDR1 and CDR2 are PRHDT and FYEKMQ (reference sequence). CDR3 DNA sequence: TGTGCCAGCAGCTTCGCCCCCGGCCGCGGGAGCCGAATCAATGAGCAGTTCTTC. It specifies CASSFAPGRGSRINEQFF.

The V and J genes are TRBV4-1 and TRBJ1-2; D not certain. The germline V gene encodes CDR1 MGHRA and CDR2 YSYEKL. The CDR3 has 13 amino acids. V was clipped by 2 bases and J by 6 bases, with 10 bases between them. The CDR3 region has the DNA TGCGCCAGCAGCCAATTTCCAGTTAATGGCTACACCTTC. It yields the protein CASSQFPVNGYTF.

This chain uses TRBV12-3 or TRBV12-4 with TRBJ2-7, with D maybe TRBD1 (6 bases). CDR3 length: 13 residues. Trimming cost V 5 bases and J 4 bases, with 12 bases left between them. This chain's CDR3 is CASSRGHEYEQYF. The DNA of the CDR3 is TGTGCCAGCAGTCGGGGACATGAGTACGAGCAGTACTTC.

This clone was found once. The genes are TRBV6-5 and TRBJ1-2, with 12 bases lining up with TRBD1. CDR1 and CDR2 from the germline V gene are MNHEY and SVGAGI. V lost 5 bases and J lost 7; bases outside the gene matches: 8. This CDR3 is 15 amino acids long. The CDR3 nucleotides are TGTGCCAGCAGTCAAACCGGGACAGGGGGCTTTGGCTACACCTTC. Encoded protein: CASSQTGTGGFGYTF.

This clone appeared once. The chain has TRBV27 and TRBJ1-4; possible D gene TRBD1, 5 bases. Between the trimmed V and J ends, which lost 8 bases and 6 bases, there was a span of 16 bases. From germline, CDR1 is MNHEY and CDR2 SMNVEV (reference sequence). This CDR3 region has 14 residues. CDR3 sequence reads: CASGGGMVYEKLFF. CDR3 coding DNA: TGTGCCAGCGGTGGGGGGATGGTTTATGAAAAACTGTTTTTT.

A word on this clone: The sample holds other DNA sequences that translate to the same CDR3. The chain employs TRBV28 and TRBJ2-7; D is uncertain. CDR3 length: 11 residues. Trimming pared 9 bases from V and 2 bases from J, leaving 8 bases between. Germline V gene data show CDR1 as MDHEN and CDR2 as SYDVKM. The CDR3 region is CASTATYEQYF. CDR3 DNA: TGTGCCAGTACCGCAACCTACGAGCAGTACTTC. Full variable domain (missing parts from reference TRBV28 and TRBJ2-7): DVKVTQSSRYLVKRTGEKVFLECVQDMDHENMFWYRQDPGLGLRLIYFSYDVKMKEKGDIPEGYSVSREKKERFSLILESASTNQTSMYLCASTATYEQYFGPGTRLTVT.

The chain carries TRBV30 and TRBJ2-7; 7 positions match TRBD1. Looked up from germline, CDR1 is GTSNPN and CDR2 is SVGIG (reference sequence). The CDR3 has 10 amino acids. The junction had 5 bases not matched to a gene; V was cut back by 5 bases and J by 10 bases. The CDR3: CAWGRDSQYF. The CDR3 DNA is TGTGCCTGGGGCAGGGACAGTCAGTACTTC.

This chain uses TRBV4-1 with TRBJ1-4; weak D call: TRBD1 (5 bases). The V and J ends lost 4 bases and 1 base respectively, with 7 bases between them. Germline lookup yields CDR1 MGHRA and CDR2 YSYEKL. The CDR3 spans 14 residues. CDR3 sequence: CASSPRETNEKLFF. The DNA of the CDR3 is TGCGCCAGCAGCCCCAGGGAAACTAATGAAAAACTGTTTTTT.

This clone turned up a few times. The chain joins TRBV18 to TRBJ2-7; D might be TRBD1 (6 bases). This CDR3 has 15 amino acids. Per the germline V gene, CDR1 is KGHSH and CDR2 is LQKENI. Between the trimmed V and J ends, which lost 2 bases and 7 bases, there was a span of 18 bases. The DNA for the CDR3 is TGTGCCAGCTCACCAGGGGGCTGGATGAGGGGAGAGCAGTACTTC. It codes for CASSPGGWMRGEQYF.